This T cell receptor (beta chain) was identified during a study of CD8 T cells in Susac syndrome. Random hexamers were used to reverse transcribe the RNA input (roughly 0.5 to 1 ug). TCRdb re-analysed the immunoSEQ multiplex PCR reads in MiXCR, keeping a single row per CDR3 protein. The data show 210,000 or so distinct CDR3 sequences, with 94% seen just once and around 0.16% held by the top ten. The V end lost 0 bases, the J end lost 5 bases, and 9 bases lay between the germline ends. CDR3 length equals 14 residues. Germline loops: CDR1 SGDLS, CDR2 YYNGEE. The material sequenced was CD4+ T cells from PBMCs. This TCR was sampled from a human donor with Susac syndrome. The V and J genes are TRBV9 and TRBJ2-4; D is perhaps TRBD1 or TRBD2 (5 bases each). CDR3 coding DNA: TGTGCCAGCAGCGTAGGAGGGGATGAAAACATTCAGTACTTC. Protein: CASSVGGDENIQYF.